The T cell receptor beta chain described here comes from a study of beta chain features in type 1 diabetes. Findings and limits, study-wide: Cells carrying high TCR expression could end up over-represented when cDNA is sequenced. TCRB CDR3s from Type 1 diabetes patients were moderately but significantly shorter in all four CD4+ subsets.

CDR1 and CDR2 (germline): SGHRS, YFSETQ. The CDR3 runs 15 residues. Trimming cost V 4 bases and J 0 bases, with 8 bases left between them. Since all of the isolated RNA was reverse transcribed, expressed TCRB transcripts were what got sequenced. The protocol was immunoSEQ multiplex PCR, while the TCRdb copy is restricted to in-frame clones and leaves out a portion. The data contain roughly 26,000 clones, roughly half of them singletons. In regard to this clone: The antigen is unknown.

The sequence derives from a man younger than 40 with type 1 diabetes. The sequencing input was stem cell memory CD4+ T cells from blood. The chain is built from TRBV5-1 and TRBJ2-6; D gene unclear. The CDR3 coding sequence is TGCGCCAGCAGCCGACACGGCTCTGGGGCCAACGTCCTGACTTTC. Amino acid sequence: CASSRHGSGANVLTF.